This T cell receptor (beta chain) appears in the sequencing data of a study of T cells in Graves' hyperthyroidism and ophthalmopathy. Study-wide background: Blood was drawn when the patient was first diagnosed and still untreated.

This clonotype was seen more than once but under ten times. An end of the junction does not agree with germline; a read error may underlie this. Graves' hyperthyroidism showing no ophthalmopathy progression within 18 months was considered stable. Those patients with uncontrolled infection, other autoimmune disease, pregnancy or lactation were excluded. PBMCs were obtained from 7.5 to 10 ml fresh peripheral blood. Researchers took RNA transcripts and amplified the TCR beta CDR3 regions from them. Using the HTBI primer set, a first-round RT-PCR was run on the TCR CDR3. TCRdb recomputed calls from the multiplex PCR reads with MiXCR, one row per CDR3 protein. Among around 440,000 distinct CDR3 sequences listed, approximately 14% were seen once. The sequenced material came from blood. The sequence was obtained from a woman under 30 with Graves' hyperthyroidism.

The CDR3 here is CASSVGGSNNEQFF. The CDR3 DNA reads as TGTGCCAGCAGTGTGGGGGGTTCGAACAATGAGCAGTTCTTC. The V gene is TRBV10-3, the J gene TRBJ2-1, with a tentative D call TRBD2 (6 bases). The germline gives CDR1 ENHRY, CDR2 SYGVKD. The length of the CDR3 is 14 residues.